One TCR beta chain is described in this entry. The assay was immunoSEQ multiplex PCR, and TCRdb's table has in-frame clones only and misses some. In the table there are a few hundred thousand clones, around nine tenths of which are singletons. Treatment denoted: roughly 20 received Ad26.COV2.S at low or high dose, single or two shots; several received placebo; per-sample allocation not given. Specimens were obtained on day 63 following the first vaccine or placebo injection. The sample is drawn from a study of Ad26.COV2.S vaccination and SARS-CoV-2 variants. The CDR3 totals 16 residues. Germline V gene data show CDR1 as SGHTS and CDR2 as YDEGEE. After removal of 2 bases from V and 6 bases from J, the junction contained 5 bases not matched to a gene.

This clonotype originated in a person aged 18-60 years who received the Ad26.COV2.S COVID-19 vaccine or a placebo. This rearrangement joins TRBV5-8 to TRBJ2-2; 12 bases are shared with TRBD1. The sample was peripheral blood, taken in a trial of Ad26.COV2.S vaccine versus placebo. The CDR3 DNA sequence: TGTGCCAGCAGCTTTCCGGGACAGGGGGCAGCCGGGGAGCTGTTTTTT. Its protein is CASSFPGQGAAGELFF.